This T cell receptor (beta chain) originates from a study of cytomegalovirus exposure and HLA in healthy donors. PCR involved 60 Vbeta and 13 Jbeta primers. The assay was immunoSEQ multiplex PCR, and TCRdb's table has in-frame clones only and misses some. Among roughly 100,000 clones listed, around 78% were seen once. The ends were cut back, 6 bases at V and 11 bases at J, with 14 bases in the middle. The CDR3 is 11 amino acids. Per the germline V gene, CDR1 is SQVTM and CDR2 is ANQGSEA. This sequence originates from a male donor in good health and CMV-seronegative. Sequenced input: PBMCs. The J gene is TRBJ1-5, the V gene TRBV29-1, with D tentatively TRBD1 (6 bases). The CDR3: CSVRTERAQHF. CDR3 DNA sequence: TGCAGCGTGAGGACAGAGAGGGCCCAGCATTTT.